The 20 T cell receptor beta chains in this list originate from one sample, sequenced in a study of cytomegalovirus exposure and HLA in healthy donors. Vbeta (60) and Jbeta (13) primers were used in the PCR. Sequenced by immunoSEQ multiplex PCR; TCRdb stores in-frame clones only, minus some. The table has about 130,000 clones, approximately 79% seen once; the top ten hold around 4.5%. The specimen was PBMCs. All receptors come from a man between 18 and 29 years old in good health and CMV-seropositive.

The chain links TRBV4-3 to TRBJ2-1, with 7 nucleotides matching TRBD1. This CDR3 is 15 amino acids long. The trim removed 1 base at V and 6 bases at J, leaving 6 bases unmatched. Germline CDR1 LGHNA, CDR2 YSLEER. In nucleotides, the CDR3 is TGCGCCAGCAGCCAAGCGACAGGGTGGGGCAATGAGCAGTTCTTC. Translation gives CASSQATGWGNEQFF.

The rearrangement links TRBV18 to TRBJ1-2; D is unresolved. Trimming left V 3 bases short and J 3 bases short, with 11 bases between. Germline V lookup: CDR1 KGHSH, CDR2 LQKENI. This CDR3 contains 14 residues. CDR3 sequence (DNA): TGTGCCAGCTCACCGTCGGGAGAGGACTATGGCTACACCTTC. Translation gives CASSPSGEDYGYTF.

The chain has TRBV5-1 and TRBJ2-5; 13 bases are shared with TRBD2. Germline CDR1 SGHRS, CDR2 YFSETQ. CDR3 length: 16 residues. The junction had 4 bases not matched to a gene; V was cut back by 4 bases and J by 1 base. The CDR3 nucleotides are TGCGCCAGCAGCCGCCGGACTAGCGGGGGCCAAGAGACCCAGTACTTC. This translates into CASSRRTSGGQETQYF. The variable domain in full, with the rest retrieved from reference TRBV5-1 and TRBJ2-5, is KAGVTQTPRYLIKTRGQQVTLSCSPISGHRSVSWYQQTPGQGLQFLFEYFSETQRNKGNFPGRFSGRQFSNSRSEMNVSTLELGDSALYLCASSRRTSGGQETQYFGPGTRLLVL.

The rearrangement uses TRBV13 and TRBJ2-1, with D uncertain. The V gene's germline CDR1 is PRHDT and CDR2 FYEKMQ (reference sequence). The V end was cut by 5 bases, the J end by 6 bases, with 8 bases between. The CDR3 extends over 12 amino acids. CDR3 residues: CASSARVNEQFF. CDR3 DNA: TGTGCCAGCAGCGCCCGAGTCAATGAGCAGTTCTTC.

This sequence joins TRBV5-1 and TRBJ2-7, with D tentatively TRBD1 (5 bases). V lost 4 bases, J lost 10 bases, and 15 bases lay in between. CDR1 is SGHRS and CDR2 is YFSETQ in the germline V gene. The CDR3 runs 12 residues. CDR3: CASSAKGQIQYF. CDR3 nucleotides: TGCGCCAGCAGCGCAAAGGGGCAGATTCAGTACTTC.

The V call is TRBV6-4, the J call TRBJ1-1; 7 bases match TRBD1. Germline V lookup: CDR1 MRHNA, CDR2 SNTAGT. The V gene end was trimmed by 2 bases and the J gene end by 3 bases; junction bases not matched to a gene: 6. The CDR3 extends over 15 amino acids. As DNA, the CDR3 is TGTGCCAGCAGTGACCAGCCAGGGGGGTACACTGAAGCTTTCTTT. This codes for CASSDQPGGYTEAFF.

The sample holds a few counts of this clone. The chain joins TRBV11-2 to TRBJ1-2, with 9 bases lining up with TRBD1. J was trimmed by 5 bases and V by 1 base; bases with no gene match: 2. CDR1 and CDR2 from the germline V gene are SGHAT and FQNNGV. CDR3 length equals 14 residues. The CDR3 reads CASSLADRGYGYTF. The CDR3 DNA is TGTGCCAGCAGCTTAGCGGACAGGGGATATGGCTACACCTTC.

CDR3 protein: CASSLEVDTEAFF. The CDR3 DNA follows: TGTGCCAGCAGCTTGGAGGTGGACACTGAAGCTTTCTTT. The V and J genes are TRBV7-6 and TRBJ1-1; D gene ambiguous. The CDR3 consists of 13 residues. Trimming removed 3 bases at V and 3 bases at J, with 8 bases between. Germline CDR1 and CDR2: SGHVS and FNYEAQ.

This clone was seen a few times. The chain recombines TRBV4-2 with TRBJ2-5, with 8 bases that match TRBD2. In germline, CDR1 is LGHNA, CDR2 YNFKEQ. V lost 0 bases and J lost 4; bases outside the gene matches: 7. The CDR3 has 16 residues. CDR3 sequence (DNA): TGTGCCAGCAGCCAAGAAGGTACCAGCGGGAGAGAGACCCAGTACTTC. The encoded protein is CASSQEGTSGRETQYF.

This clone has more than one count but fewer than ten. The chain is built from TRBV29-1 and TRBJ2-3; D remains ambiguous. The CDR3 is 14 residues long. V was shortened by 1 base and J by 6 bases, with 14 bases between the two germline ends. Per germline, CDR1 SQVTM and CDR2 ANQGSEA. The CDR3 nucleotides are TGCAGCGTTGAAGTTTTGGCCTCCTCGGATACGCAGTATTTT. Encoded protein: CSVEVLASSDTQYF.

The chain uses TRBV27 and TRBJ1-6; TRBD1 agrees at 12 bases. Per the germline V gene, CDR1 is MNHEY and CDR2 is SMNVEV (reference sequence). The CDR3 totals 16 residues. V lost 0 bases, J lost 7 bases, and 1 base stayed unmatched. CDR3 residues: CASSLSGTGGNSPLHF. The DNA for the CDR3 is TGTGCCAGCAGTTTATCCGGGACAGGGGGCAATTCACCCCTCCACTTT.

This clone appeared a few times. CDR3 sequence (DNA): TGCGCCAGCAGCCAAGAGAGGTTGGACACGGCCCAGTACTTC. It encodes CASSQERLDTAQYF. The chain couples TRBV4-1 to TRBJ2-5; maybe TRBD1 (5 bases). The V end lost 0 bases, the J end lost 9 bases, and 14 bases lay between the germline ends. This CDR3 is 14 amino acids long. Per germline, CDR1 MGHRA and CDR2 YSYEKL.

V and J are TRBV19 and TRBJ2-3; D call uncertain. Germline V lookup: CDR1 LNHDA, CDR2 SQIVND (reference sequence). The CDR3 extends over 15 amino acids. Trimming pared 2 bases from V and 3 bases from J, leaving 12 bases between. The chain's CDR3 is CASSIYGFRTDTQYF. CDR3 in DNA: TGTGCCAGTAGTATATACGGGTTTAGGACAGATACGCAGTATTTT.

On this clone: One end of the junction is discordant with germline, which a read error may explain. The genes are TRBV20-1 and TRBJ2-7, with a tentative D call TRBD2 (6 bases). This CDR3 has 10 residues. Germline V gene data show CDR1 as DFQATT and CDR2 as SNEGSKA (reference sequence). The CDR3 protein is CSASGSRRGF. The CDR3 DNA sequence: TGCAGTGCTAGTGGATCTAGGAGGGGCTTC.

The CDR3 nucleotides are TGTGCCAGCAGCTTGCGACTAGCTTCGCCGTCCTACGAGCAGTACTTC. It encodes CASSLRLASPSYEQYF. This chain uses TRBV7-2 with TRBJ2-7; 7 nucleotides match TRBD2. V shed 3 bases, J shed 1 base, and the junction held 9 bases outside the gene matches. CDR3 length: 16 residues. In germline, CDR1 is SGHTA, CDR2 FQGNSA.

This chain joins TRBV7-2 and TRBJ2-7, with D possibly matching TRBD1 (5 bases). This CDR3 region has 14 residues. CDR1 and CDR2 from the germline V gene are SGHTA and FQGNSA. Trimming cost V 5 bases and J 1 base, with 12 bases left between them. The CDR3 loop is CASSPARQSYEQYF. DNA of the CDR3: TGTGCCAGCAGCCCCGCCCGACAGTCCTACGAGCAGTACTTC.

V is TRBV5-6 and J is TRBJ2-5, with TRBD1 matching over 9 bases. This CDR3 is built from 13 residues. CDR1 and CDR2 from the germline V gene are SGHDT and YYEEEE. Unmatched junction bases numbered 3, after V lost 4 bases and J lost 5 bases. The CDR3 DNA is TGTGCCAGCAGCCTACAGGGGGCCGAGACCCAGTACTTC. As protein: CASSLQGAETQYF.

The V gene is TRBV19, the J gene TRBJ1-5; no reliable D call. Trimming took 10 bases from V and 5 from J, leaving 15 bases between them. This CDR3 is built from 13 residues. Germline V gene data show CDR1 as LNHDA and CDR2 as SQIVND (reference sequence). The CDR3 is CATPPREDQPQHF. For the CDR3, the DNA is TGTGCCACACCCCCGAGGGAGGATCAGCCCCAGCATTTT.

The chain employs TRBV2 and TRBJ1-5, with TRBD1 matching over 7 bases. J was trimmed by 4 bases and V by 7 bases; bases with no gene match: 7. CDR1 is SNHLY, CDR2 FYNNEI, per germline. The length of the CDR3 is 14 residues. This CDR3 reads CASTRGQANQPQHF. The DNA for the CDR3 is TGTGCCAGCACTCGTGGACAGGCTAATCAGCCCCAGCATTTT.

This chain joins TRBV7-4 and TRBJ1-4, with TRBD1 as a possible D gene (5 bases). This CDR3 has 20 residues. Germline CDR1 is SGHVT and CDR2 is SQSDAQ. V shed 5 bases and J shed 0 bases, with 25 bases lying between them. CDR3 loop: CASSRPGGVPVFATNEKLFF. CDR3 in DNA: TGTGCCAGCAGCCGCCCCGGGGGGGTACCCGTTTTTGCAACTAATGAAAAACTGTTTTTT.